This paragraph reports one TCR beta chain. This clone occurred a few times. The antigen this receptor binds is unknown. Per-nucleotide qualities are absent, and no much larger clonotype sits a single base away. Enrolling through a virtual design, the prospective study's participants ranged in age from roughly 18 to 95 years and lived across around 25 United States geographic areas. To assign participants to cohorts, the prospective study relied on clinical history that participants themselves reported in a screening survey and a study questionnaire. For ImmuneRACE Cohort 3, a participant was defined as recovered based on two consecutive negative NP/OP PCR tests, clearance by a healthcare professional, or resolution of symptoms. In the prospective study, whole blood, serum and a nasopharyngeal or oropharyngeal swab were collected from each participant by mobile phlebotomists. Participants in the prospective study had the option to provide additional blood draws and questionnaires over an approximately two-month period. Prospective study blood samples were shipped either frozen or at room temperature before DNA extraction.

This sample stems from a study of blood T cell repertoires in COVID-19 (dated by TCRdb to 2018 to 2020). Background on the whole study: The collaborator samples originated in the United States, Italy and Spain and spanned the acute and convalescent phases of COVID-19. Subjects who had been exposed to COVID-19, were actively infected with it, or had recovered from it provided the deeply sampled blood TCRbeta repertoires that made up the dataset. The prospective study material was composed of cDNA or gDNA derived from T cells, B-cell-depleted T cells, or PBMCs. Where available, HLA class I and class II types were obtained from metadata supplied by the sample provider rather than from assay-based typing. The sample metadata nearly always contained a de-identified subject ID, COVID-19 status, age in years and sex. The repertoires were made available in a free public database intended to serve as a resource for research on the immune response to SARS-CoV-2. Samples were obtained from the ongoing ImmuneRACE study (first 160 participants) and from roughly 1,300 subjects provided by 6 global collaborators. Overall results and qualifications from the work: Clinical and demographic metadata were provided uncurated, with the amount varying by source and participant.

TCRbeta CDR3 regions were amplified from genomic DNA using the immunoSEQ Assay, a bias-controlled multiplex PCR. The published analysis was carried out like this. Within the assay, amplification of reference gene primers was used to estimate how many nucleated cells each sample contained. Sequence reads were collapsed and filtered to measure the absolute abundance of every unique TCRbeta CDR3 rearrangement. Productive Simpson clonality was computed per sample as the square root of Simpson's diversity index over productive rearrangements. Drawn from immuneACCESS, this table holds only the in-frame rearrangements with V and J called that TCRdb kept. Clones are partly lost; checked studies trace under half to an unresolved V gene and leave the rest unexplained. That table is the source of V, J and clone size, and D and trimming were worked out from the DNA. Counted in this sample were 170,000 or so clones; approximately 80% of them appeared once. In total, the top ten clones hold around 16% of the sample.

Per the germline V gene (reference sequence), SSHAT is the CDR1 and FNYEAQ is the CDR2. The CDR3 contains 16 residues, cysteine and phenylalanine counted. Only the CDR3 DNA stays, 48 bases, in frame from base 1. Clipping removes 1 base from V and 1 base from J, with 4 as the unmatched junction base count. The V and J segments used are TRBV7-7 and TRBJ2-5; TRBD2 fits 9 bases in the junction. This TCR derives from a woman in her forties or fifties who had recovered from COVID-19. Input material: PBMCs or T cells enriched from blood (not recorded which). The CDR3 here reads CASSLGTAGGQETQYF. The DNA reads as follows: TGTGCCAGCAGCTTAGGGACAGCGGGAGGCCAAGAGACCCAGTACTTC.